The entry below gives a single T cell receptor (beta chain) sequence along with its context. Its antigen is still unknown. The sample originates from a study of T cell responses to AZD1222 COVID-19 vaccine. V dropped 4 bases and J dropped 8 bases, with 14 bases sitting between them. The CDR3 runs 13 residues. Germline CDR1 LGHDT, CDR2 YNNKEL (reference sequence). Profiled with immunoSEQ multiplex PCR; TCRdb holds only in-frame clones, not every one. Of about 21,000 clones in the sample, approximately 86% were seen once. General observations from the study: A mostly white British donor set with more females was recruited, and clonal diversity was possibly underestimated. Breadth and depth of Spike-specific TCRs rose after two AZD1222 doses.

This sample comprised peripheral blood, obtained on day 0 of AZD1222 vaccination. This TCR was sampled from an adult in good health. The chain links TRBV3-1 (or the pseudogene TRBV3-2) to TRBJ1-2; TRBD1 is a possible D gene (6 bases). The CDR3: CASSPLGAGGYTF. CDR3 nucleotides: TGTGCCAGCAGCCCCCTGGGGGCGGGGGGCTACACCTTC.